The 25 T cell receptor beta chains listed next were all sequenced from one sample in a study of T cells in Graves' hyperthyroidism and ophthalmopathy. What was amplified from RNA transcripts were TCR beta CDR3 regions. With the HTBI primer set, the TCR CDR3 went through a first round of RT-PCR. TCRdb fed the multiplex PCR reads into MiXCR, producing one record per CDR3 protein. The sample lists hundreds of thousands of distinct CDR3 sequences, about 24% occurring once. The specimen was blood. Receptor source: a woman aged 30 to 39 with Graves' ophthalmopathy.

This clonotype was recorded at least ten times. At one end the junction does not follow the germline gene, possibly because of a read error. The rearrangement joins TRBV28 to TRBJ1-5, with TRBD1 identical over 8 bases. Germline loops: CDR1 MDHEN, CDR2 SYDVKM. This CDR3 contains 12 residues. This chain's CDR3 is CASSSPGQVAVF. The CDR3 DNA follows: TGTGCCAGCAGTTCCCCGGGACAGGTCGCAGTTTTT. Using reference TRBV28 and TRBJ1-5 for the parts outside the CDR3, the full variable domain is DVKVTQSSRYLVKRTGEKVFLECVQDMDHENMFWYRQDPGLGLRLIYFSYDVKMKEKGDIPEGYSVSREKKERFSLILESASTNQTSMYLCASSSPGQVAVFGDGTRLSIL.

Details on this clonotype: The germline gene is not matched at one end of the junction; a read error may be the cause. V and J are TRBV4-1 and TRBJ1-1; D call uncertain. In germline, CDR1 is MGHRA, CDR2 YSYEKL. The CDR3 totals 14 residues. The CDR3 nucleotides are TGCGCCAGCAGCCGAACAGACCGAAACACTGAAGCATTCTTT. Translation gives CASSRTDRNTEAFF.

The chain joins TRBV12-3 or TRBV12-4 to TRBJ1-1; weak D call: TRBD1 (5 bases). V was pared by 1 base and J by 4 bases, with 13 bases between. There are 15 residues in the CDR3. The CDR3 reads CASSLEFVGGTEAFF. The CDR3 bases are TGTGCCAGCAGTTTAGAGTTTGTTGGGGGCACTGAAGCTTTCTTT.

This clonotype came up many times. This chain uses TRBV5-1 with TRBJ1-2; TRBD1 matches 10 bases. Germline V gene sequence: CDR1 SGHRS, CDR2 YFSETQ. V was pared by 5 bases and J by 8 bases, with 6 bases of the junction left unmatched. CDR3 length equals 13 residues. Written as DNA, the CDR3 is TGCGCCAGCAGTAGGGACAGGGGAGGAGGCTACACCTTC. This encodes CASSRDRGGGYTF.

This clonotype was observed at least ten times. The chain's CDR3 is CASSFGTGILYGYTF. In DNA form, the CDR3 reads TGTGCCAGCAGTTTTGGGACAGGGATTCTTTATGGCTACACCTTC. V is TRBV12-3 or TRBV12-4 and J is TRBJ1-2; 9 bases agree with TRBD1. The CDR3 totals 15 residues. J gave up 5 bases and V 3 bases, and 7 bases lay outside the gene matches.

This clonotype was counted many times. V is TRBV10-3 and J is TRBJ1-1; perhaps TRBD1 as D (5 bases). V was shortened by 10 bases and J by 1 base, with 13 bases between the two germline ends. This CDR3 comprises 13 residues. CDR1 is ENHRY and CDR2 is SYGVKD in the germline V gene. CDR3 region: CATGPRENTEAFF. Here the CDR3 DNA reads TGTGCCACCGGTCCCAGGGAGAACACTGAAGCTTTCTTT.

This chain connects TRBV19 to TRBJ2-7, with 9 bases lining up with TRBD1. The CDR3 is 13 amino acids. CDR1 is LNHDA, CDR2 SQIVND, per germline (reference sequence). Unmatched junction bases numbered 5, after V lost 7 bases and J lost 4 bases. In DNA form, the CDR3 reads TGTGCCAGTACCTTCGGACAGGGGTACGAGCAGTACTTC. This gives the protein CASTFGQGYEQYF.

This clonotype was picked up many times. The gene calls are TRBV7-2 and TRBJ1-1; a weak D match, TRBD1 (5 bases). In germline, CDR1 is SGHTA, CDR2 FQGNSA. The ends were cut back, 5 bases at V and 8 bases at J, with 21 bases in the middle. This CDR3 has 15 residues. CDR3 loop: CASSPLRGGAAEAFF. In nucleotides, the CDR3 is TGTGCCAGCAGCCCTTTAAGGGGAGGGGCCGCCGAAGCTTTCTTT.

This clonotype was seen ten or more times. This rearrangement joins TRBV12-3 or TRBV12-4 to TRBJ1-1; D remains ambiguous. Trimming took off 3 bases at V and 0 bases at J, with 8 bases between the two ends. The length of the CDR3 is 14 residues. DNA of the CDR3: TGTGCCAGCAGTTTCCGCAGGATGAACACTGAAGCTTTCTTT. Its protein is CASSFRRMNTEAFF.

This clonotype was seen ten or more times. The chain employs TRBV19 and TRBJ1-2; the match to TRBD1 covers 9 bases. V lost 6 bases and J lost 6; bases outside the gene matches: 8. The CDR3 is made up of 14 amino acids. Germline-derived CDR1 and CDR2 are LNHDA and SQIVND (reference sequence). The CDR3 DNA reads as TGTGCCAGTAGGATAACAGGGGGCGAGGATGGCTACACCTTC. Its translation is CASRITGGEDGYTF.

The rearrangement links TRBV11-2 to TRBJ2-5; D gene unclear. This CDR3 contains 13 residues. Germline V gives CDR1 SGHAT, CDR2 FQNNGV. V was pared by 0 bases and J by 5 bases, with 7 bases between. The CDR3 spells CASSLELGETQYF. The DNA of the CDR3 is TGTGCCAGCAGCTTAGAATTGGGGGAGACCCAGTACTTC.

This clonotype was found many times. The rearrangement joins TRBV11-3 to TRBJ2-3; no firm D call. The CDR3 runs 14 residues. Germline CDR1 and CDR2: SGHNT and YENEEA. Trimming stripped 0 bases from V and 2 bases from J, with 6 bases between. The CDR3 DNA is TGTGCCAGCAGCTTAGATCGGTCCACAGATACGCAGTATTTT. Translated, it gives CASSLDRSTDTQYF. Full variable domain (outside the CDR3, taken from reference TRBV11-3 and TRBJ2-3): EAGVVQSPRYKIIEKKQPVAFWCNPISGHNTLYWYLQNLGQGPELLIRYENEEAVDDSQLPKDRFSAERLKGVDSTLKIQPAELGDSAVYLCASSLDRSTDTQYFGPGTRLTVL.

This clonotype was found a few times. The CDR3 region is CASSWDRGLGVLTF. In nucleotides, the CDR3 is TGCGCCAGCAGCTGGGACAGGGGGCTCGGCGTCCTGACTTTC. V usage is TRBV5-1 and J usage is TRBJ2-6; 12 nucleotides line up with TRBD1. V lost 3 bases to trimming and J lost 12 bases; unmatched junction nucleotides: 4. The CDR3 covers 14 residues. Per germline, CDR1 SGHRS and CDR2 YFSETQ.

At least ten counts were recorded for this clonotype. The CDR3 DNA sequence: TGTGCCAGCAGCTTGGCAGCAAATAGCAATCAGCCCCAGCATTTT. Its translation: CASSLAANSNQPQHF. The V call is TRBV7-8, the J call TRBJ1-5; no definite D call. Looked up from germline, CDR1 is SGHVS and CDR2 is FQNEAQ. This CDR3 region has 15 residues. V was clipped by 3 bases and J by 0 bases, with 9 bases between them.

This clonotype was recorded a few times. The J gene is TRBJ2-5, the V gene TRBV28; 12 bases align to TRBD2. This CDR3 is built from 14 residues. Germline trimming cut 5 bases from V and 6 bases from J; bases unmatched to any gene: 4. Germline V gives CDR1 MDHEN, CDR2 SYDVKM. This chain's CDR3 is CASSPGLAGKTQYF. DNA for the CDR3: TGTGCCAGCAGTCCCGGACTAGCGGGGAAGACCCAGTACTTC.

This clonotype was seen repeatedly, ten times or more. The chain has TRBV6-1 and TRBJ2-7; weak D call: TRBD1 (6 bases). Germline V gene lookup returns CDR1 MNHNS and CDR2 SASEGT. The ends were cut back, 6 bases at V and 3 bases at J, with 15 bases in the middle. This CDR3 comprises 14 residues. CDR3 nucleotides: TGTGCCAGCAGCTCTCCAGACAGGAGCTACGAGCAGTACTTC. It yields the protein CASSSPDRSYEQYF.

This clonotype came up many times. The genes are TRBV12-3 or TRBV12-4 and TRBJ2-2, with 7 positions matching TRBD2. The junction had 6 bases not matched to a gene; V was cut back by 4 bases and J by 7 bases. The CDR3 loop spans 14 amino acids. The CDR3 reads CASSSGLVVGELFF. DNA of the CDR3: TGTGCCAGCAGTTCTGGACTAGTGGTCGGGGAGCTGTTTTTT.

This clonotype was counted ten times or more. This rearrangement joins TRBV11-2 to TRBJ2-5; D is possibly TRBD2 (6 bases). From germline, CDR1 is SGHAT and CDR2 FQNNGV. There are 17 residues in the CDR3. The ends were cut back, 5 bases at V and 0 bases at J, with 19 bases in the middle. The CDR3 reads CASSPLLASTYQETQYF. CDR3 sequence (DNA): TGTGCCAGCAGCCCACTACTAGCCTCGACGTACCAAGAGACCCAGTACTTC.

The chain links TRBV29-1 to TRBJ1-5, with D perhaps matching TRBD1 (5 bases). Germline lookup yields CDR1 SQVTM and CDR2 ANQGSEA. The germline V and J ends were trimmed by 6 bases and 5 bases, with 17 bases remaining between them. CDR3 length equals 14 residues. The CDR3 region is CSVSAGTGDQPQHF. CDR3 bases: TGCAGCGTATCTGCCGGGACGGGGGATCAGCCCCAGCATTTT.

The chain employs TRBV6-2 or TRBV6-3 and TRBJ2-5; D possibly corresponds to TRBD1 (5 bases). There are 19 residues in the CDR3. Trimming removed 2 bases from V and 0 bases from J, with 22 bases in between. Germline CDR1 and CDR2: MNHEY and SVGEGT. The CDR3 nucleotides are TGTGCCAGCAGTTACCCAAATACCCTGGACAAGTACTACCAAGAGACCCAGTACTTC. This encodes CASSYPNTLDKYYQETQYF.

This clonotype was observed a handful of times. This rearrangement joins TRBV28 to TRBJ2-5, with D maybe TRBD2 (5 bases). V was pared by 6 bases and J by 3 bases, with 17 bases between. Germline loops: CDR1 MDHEN, CDR2 SYDVKM. The CDR3 is 15 amino acids. The DNA of the CDR3 is TGTGCCAGCAGACCTCGATTTAGCGAGGAAGAGACCCAGTACTTC. Translation: CASRPRFSEEETQYF.

In its sample, this clonotype was seen a few times. This chain joins TRBV27 and TRBJ2-2; D perhaps matches TRBD1 (5 bases). There are 12 residues in the CDR3. Germline lookup yields CDR1 MNHEY and CDR2 SMNVEV (reference sequence). V was trimmed by 4 bases and J by 6 bases, leaving 6 bases between them. The CDR3 region is CASSWGSGELFF. CDR3 DNA sequence: TGTGCCAGCAGTTGGGGCTCCGGGGAGCTGTTTTTT.

This clonotype was picked up a small number of times. J is TRBJ2-7 and V is TRBV11-2; the match to TRBD1 covers 7 bases. The CDR3 length is 16 residues. With 5 bases clipped from V and 3 bases from J, the junction kept 13 bases outside the gene matches. The germline V gene encodes CDR1 SGHAT and CDR2 FQNNGV. CDR3: CASSQGPTTGHYEQYF. CDR3 nucleotide sequence: TGTGCCAGCAGCCAAGGCCCCACGACAGGGCACTACGAGCAGTACTTC.

This clonotype has only a few counts. The chain carries TRBV12-3 or TRBV12-4 and TRBJ1-2, with D unclear. The CDR3 length is 13 residues. Trimming pared 6 bases from V and 3 bases from J, leaving 11 bases between. CDR3 sequence (DNA): TGTGCCAGCAGCCGCACACCCGACTATGGCTACACCTTC. As protein: CASSRTPDYGYTF.

The sample holds many counts of this clonotype. This sequence joins TRBV7-6 and TRBJ1-5, with D tentatively TRBD1 (5 bases). CDR3 length: 17 residues. V was trimmed by 0 bases and J by 0 bases, leaving 12 bases between them. Germline V gives CDR1 SGHVS, CDR2 FNYEAQ. CDR3 sequence (DNA): TGTGCCAGCAGCTTAGCCCCGGGACCCTATAGCAATCAGCCCCAGCATTTT. Translation: CASSLAPGPYSNQPQHF.